A single T cell receptor (beta chain) is shown here with its context. This entry belongs to a study of blood T cell repertoires in COVID-19. Study details: Sample material is recorded as cDNA or gDNA derived from T cells, B-cell-depleted T cells, or PBMCs.

TCRdb's table, derived via immunoSEQ multiplex PCR, lists solely in-frame clones and lacks some. The sample lists around 260,000 clones; about 85% were seen once. V lost 0 bases and J lost 2, with 14 bases in between. The CDR3 sequence is 16 residues long. The germline CDR1 and CDR2 sequences are SNHLY and FYNNEI. The TCR was taken from a man in his fifties or sixties who had recovered from COVID-19. Sequenced material: peripheral blood. This chain links TRBV2 with TRBJ2-7, with D possibly TRBD1 on 7 matching bases. The CDR3 reads CASSEAPPGGPYEQYF. The CDR3 coding sequence is TGTGCCAGCAGTGAAGCTCCTCCAGGGGGGCCCTACGAGCAGTACTTC.